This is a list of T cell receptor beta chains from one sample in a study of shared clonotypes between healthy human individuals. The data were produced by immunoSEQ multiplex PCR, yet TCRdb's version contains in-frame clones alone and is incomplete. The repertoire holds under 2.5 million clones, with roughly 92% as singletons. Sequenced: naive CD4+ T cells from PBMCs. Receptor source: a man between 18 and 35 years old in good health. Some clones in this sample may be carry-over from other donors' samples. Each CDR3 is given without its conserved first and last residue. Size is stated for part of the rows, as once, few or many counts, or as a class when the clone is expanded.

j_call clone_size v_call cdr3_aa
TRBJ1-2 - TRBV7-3 ASSAGGDYGYT
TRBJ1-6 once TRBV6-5 ASSYSREPLH
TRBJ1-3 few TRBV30 AWDQGTGLGAGK
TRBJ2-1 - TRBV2 AGNRDSTYNEQF
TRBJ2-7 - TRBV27 ASAPERYYEQY
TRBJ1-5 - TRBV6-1 ASSGPISNQPQH
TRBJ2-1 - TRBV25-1 ASSGLLGPPHNEQF
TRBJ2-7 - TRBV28 ASNGRGYEQY
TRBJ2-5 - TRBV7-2 ASTKNHYGVAGETQY
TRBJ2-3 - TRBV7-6 ASSLTGRGPDTQY
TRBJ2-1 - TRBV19 ASNPSGANEQF
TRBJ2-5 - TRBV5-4 AVGAWQETQY
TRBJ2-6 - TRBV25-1 ASSEWVGANVLT
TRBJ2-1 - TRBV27 ASSLGPRLAGSYNEQF
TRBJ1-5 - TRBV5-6 ASSGGTGNHPQH
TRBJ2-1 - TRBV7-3 ASSPAGTSVYNEQF
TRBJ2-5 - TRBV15 ATSRDAGLAVWETQY
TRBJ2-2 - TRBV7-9 ASSAVGGGLF
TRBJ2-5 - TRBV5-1 ASSLAAGGTEETQY
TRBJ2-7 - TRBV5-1 ASSLTSVQSYEQY
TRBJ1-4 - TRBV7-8 ASSARGGKNEKLF
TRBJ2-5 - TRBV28 ASSFGVSGRLETQY
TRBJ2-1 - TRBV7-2 ASSSNRLLYNEQF
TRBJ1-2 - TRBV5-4 ASSLYRRTDNYGYT
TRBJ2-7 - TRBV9 ASSPQGAERAYEQY
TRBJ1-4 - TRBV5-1 ASSYGPSEKLF
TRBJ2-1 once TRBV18 ASSLRTSGRNEQF
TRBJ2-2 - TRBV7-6 ASSLVGFDGELF
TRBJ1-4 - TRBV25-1 ASERSTNEKLF
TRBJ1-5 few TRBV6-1 ASSSPGGQPQH
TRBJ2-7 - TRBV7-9 ASSSRTSGSSYEQY
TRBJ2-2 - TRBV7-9 ASSLRGTGPKTGELF
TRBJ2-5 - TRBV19 ASSMVGEAGETQY
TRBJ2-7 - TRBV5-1 ASSLVSATYEQY
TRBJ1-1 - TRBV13 ASSLQQVWGDNGTEAF
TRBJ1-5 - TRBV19 ASSIGRMSNQPQH
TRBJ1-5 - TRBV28 ASSLGGQGRQPQH
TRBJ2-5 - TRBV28 ASSSTGGRETQY
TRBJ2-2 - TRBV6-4 ASSDFRSGELF
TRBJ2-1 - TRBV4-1 ASSLSGRDNEQF
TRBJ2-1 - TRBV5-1 ASSLVAVFDNEQF
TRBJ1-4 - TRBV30 AWSEGITNEKLF
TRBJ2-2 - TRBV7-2 ASSLSPNTGELF
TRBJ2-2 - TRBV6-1 ASSLAGGLTGELF
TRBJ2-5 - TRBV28 ASSLFRLAGQETQY
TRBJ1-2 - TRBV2 ASSTTGTLFGYT
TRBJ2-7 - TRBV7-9 ASSLRASGADESSYEQY
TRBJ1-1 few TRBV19 ASTVTFATEAF
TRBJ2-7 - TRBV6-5 ASSTPGLGYEQY
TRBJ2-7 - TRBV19 ASSIGTGNYEQY
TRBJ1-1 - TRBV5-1 ASSLAQAGANTEAF
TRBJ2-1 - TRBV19 ASSTGTGAEQF
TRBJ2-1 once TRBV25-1 ASSDPRGGSSEQF